The 4 T cell receptor beta chains listed next were all sequenced from one sample in a study of cytomegalovirus exposure and HLA in healthy donors. PCR used 60 Vbeta primers and 13 Jbeta primers. Assay: immunoSEQ multiplex PCR; the TCRdb copy retains only in-frame clones and omits some. The table includes about 96,000 clones, 60% to 75% detected once. The sample consisted of PBMCs. Receptor source: a man aged 55 to 70 in good health and CMV-seronegative.

The chain combines TRBV10-3 with TRBJ2-3; 8 bases agree with TRBD1. The CDR3 is 13 amino acids. Germline CDR1 reads ENHRY; CDR2 reads SYGVKD. The V and J ends lost 6 bases and 5 bases, in that order; junction bases with no gene match: 4. The CDR3 nucleotides are TGTGCCATCAGACAGGGGGAGGAAGATACGCAGTATTTT. This sequence encodes CAIRQGEEDTQYF.

In its sample, this clone was seen a few times. The chain employs TRBV6-6 and TRBJ2-7, with 10 bases aligning to TRBD1. From germline, CDR1 is MNHNY and CDR2 SVGAGI (reference sequence). The CDR3 has 15 amino acids. Trimming cost V 7 bases and J 3 bases; bases outside gene matches: 9. The CDR3 sequence: CASTASGTGVYEQYF. The CDR3 DNA is TGTGCCAGCACCGCTTCCGGGACAGGGGTCTACGAGCAGTACTTC.

This clone was seen a few times. The chain joins TRBV27 to TRBJ2-2; 8 bases are a match to TRBD2. The V segment lost 7 bases and the J segment 5 bases; nucleotides outside the gene matches: 9. Germline CDR1 is MNHEY and CDR2 is SMNVEV (reference sequence). The CDR3 totals 15 residues. The CDR3 loop reads CASTPGGVGTGELFF. CDR3 in DNA: TGTGCCAGCACCCCGGGAGGGGTGGGGACCGGGGAGCTGTTTTTT.

The CDR3 sequence: CASSPRRQGDNYGYTF. The CDR3 DNA sequence: TGCGCCAGCAGCCCACGCAGACAGGGAGACAACTATGGCTACACCTTC. The chain combines TRBV5-1 with TRBJ1-2, with 7 bases matching TRBD1. After removal of 4 bases from V and 2 bases from J, the junction contained 11 bases not matched to a gene. The CDR3 contains 16 residues. The V gene's germline CDR1 is SGHRS and CDR2 YFSETQ.